The 8 T cell receptor beta chains given below trace back to one sample, sequenced in a study of T-cell reconstitution after alpha-beta-depleted transplantation in children. Unique molecular identifiers were incorporated into the prepared TCRbeta library. MiXCR, applied by TCRdb to the PCR reads, yields one record per CDR3 protein. The table has about 610,000 distinct CDR3 sequences, about a quarter seen once; the top ten hold about 35%. The material was PBMCs, obtained before TCRalphabeta/CD19-depleted stem cell transplant. The origin of the receptors is a boy under two years old with Wiskott-Aldrich syndrome, due to receive a stem cell transplant.

This clonotype appeared a few times. J is TRBJ2-5 and V is TRBV29-1; D may be TRBD1 or TRBD2 (6 bases each). The V end lost 6 bases, the J end lost 2 bases, and 13 bases lay between the germline ends. CDR3 length: 13 residues. The germline gives CDR1 SQVTM, CDR2 ANQGSEA. The CDR3 here is CSVERGRQETQYF. The CDR3 bases are TGCAGCGTGGAGAGGGGGAGGCAAGAGACCCAGTACTTC.

The chain couples TRBV6-1 to TRBJ2-7, with no clear D. V lost 9 bases, J lost 2 bases, and 17 bases lay in between. Germline values: CDR1 MNHNS, CDR2 SASEGT. This CDR3 is 14 amino acids long. The CDR3 region has the DNA TGTGCCAGTTCTCTAAAGGACGGCACCTACGAGCAGTACTTC. Protein sequence: CASSLKDGTYEQYF.

This chain's CDR3 is CASSLGTSVHEQFF. The DNA for the CDR3 is TGTGCCAGCAGCTTAGGGACTAGCGTCCATGAGCAGTTCTTC. The rearrangement joins TRBV7-3 to TRBJ2-1; TRBD2 agrees at 10 bases. The CDR3 length is 14 residues. CDR1 and CDR2 (germline): SGHTA, FQGTGA. Germline trimming cut 2 bases from V and 8 bases from J; bases unmatched to any gene: 3.

The chain is built from TRBV29-1 and TRBJ1-1, with D unclear. The V and J ends lost 4 bases and 1 base respectively, with 4 bases between them. Per germline, CDR1 SQVTM and CDR2 ANQGSEA. This CDR3 spans 11 amino acids. The CDR3 DNA is TGCAGCGTTGTGAAGAACACTGAAGCTTTCTTT. Amino acid sequence: CSVVKNTEAFF.

Turning to this clonotype: The CDR3 ends on some other residue instead of the conserved phenylalanine or tryptophan, so this is likely a read error. The DNA is left out, because the CDR3 cannot be placed on it with certainty; the CDR3 is given as TCRdb lists it. The V gene is TRBV25-1, the J gene TRBJ2-1; TRBD1 is taken as the D call from the table, unchecked against the DNA. CDR1 MGHDK and CDR2 SYGVNS come from the germline V gene. The CDR3 totals 14 residues, both ends included. The CDR3 region is CASSEYMEGTPSPL.

This clonotype showed up just a few times. The chain links TRBV4-2 to TRBJ2-1, with D possibly matching TRBD2 (6 bases). There are 17 residues in the CDR3. Germline CDR1 reads LGHNA; CDR2 reads YNFKEQ. Between the trimmed V and J ends, which lost 4 bases and 3 bases, there was a span of 19 bases. The CDR3 sequence is CASSLRGKSSVYNEQFF. CDR3 bases: TGTGCCAGCAGCCTCAGAGGAAAGTCTAGCGTCTACAATGAGCAGTTCTTC.

The J gene is TRBJ1-6, the V gene TRBV5-1; D call uncertain. With 0 bases removed from V and 7 bases from J, the gap between germline ends came to 8 bases. Germline V CDR1 and CDR2: SGHRS, YFSETQ. The CDR3 contains 14 residues. The CDR3 DNA sequence: TGCGCCAGCAGCTTGGACAGAGCAAATTCACCCCTCCACTTT. Translating gives CASSLDRANSPLHF. The full variable domain, in which reference TRBV5-1 and TRBJ1-6 provide the parts outside the CDR3, is KAGVTQTPRYLIKTRGQQVTLSCSPISGHRSVSWYQQTPGQGLQFLFEYFSETQRNKGNFPGRFSGRQFSNSRSEMNVSTLELGDSALYLCASSLDRANSPLHFGNGTRLTVT.

The chain has TRBV7-9 and TRBJ1-1, with D hard to call. V lost 8 bases to trimming and J lost 0 bases, with 16 bases between them. The CDR3 totals 15 residues. Germline V gene data show CDR1 as SEHNR and CDR2 as FQNEAQ (reference sequence). Here the CDR3 DNA reads TGTGCCAGCGGCGGGAGGCGGGATTTGAACACTGAAGCTTTCTTT. It codes for CASGGRRDLNTEAFF.